The TCR beta chain described here comes from a study of cytomegalovirus exposure and HLA in healthy donors. As for the study in general: A previous analysis identified approximately 120 million unique TCR beta sequences derived from 180 million or so T cells.

As for this clone: Its antigen is not known.

Study-wide findings and caveats: A later analysis reportedly found fewer N-insertions in an Asian-associated ancestry cluster than the roughly 670-donor mean.

Germline V gene lookup returns CDR1 SGDLS and CDR2 YYNGEE. V was clipped by 10 bases and J by 0 bases; unmatched bases: 8. The CDR3 contains 17 residues. Primers for the PCR totalled 60 Vbeta and 13 Jbeta. Authors' analysis steps: There were about 80 million unique TCR beta chains by a later count, and 8.5 million to 14 million of them were shared. Sequencing was performed with immunoSEQ multiplex PCR; in TCRdb, only in-frame clones are kept and a portion is missing. The DNA was the basis for D and trimming; V, J and clone size are from that table. The sample carries 110,000 or so clones, over 60% recorded once.

The sequence was obtained from a man aged 18 to 35 in good health and CMV-seropositive. V and J are TRBV9 and TRBJ2-6; TRBD2 agrees at 12 bases. Input material: PBMCs. This CDR3 is CASGTSGFASGANVLTF. Written as DNA, the CDR3 is TGTGCCTCCGGGACTAGCGGGTTTGCCTCTGGGGCCAACGTCCTGACTTTC.